The table lists the clone carrying this T cell receptor (beta chain) with a few counts. Antigen unknown. In germline, CDR1 is LNHNV, CDR2 YYDKDF (reference sequence). The CDR3 covers 17 residues. V was clipped by 0 bases and J by 0 bases, with 12 bases between them. These data come from a study of T-cell reconstitution after alpha-beta-depleted transplantation in children. The TCRbeta library was prepared with unique molecular identifiers. Using its own MiXCR run on the PCR reads, TCRdb lists one record per CDR3 protein. The table records roughly 790,000 distinct CDR3 sequences, roughly 15% of them present only once. Study outcomes and limitations: High day-60 TCRbeta diversity in some patients came from surviving recipient T cells and thymic progenitors. The main origin of T-cell counts and diversity one year after transplant was newly produced T cells. It was reported that alpha-beta T cells came from several hundred expanded graft clones (about two months after transplant).

The sample consisted of PBMCs, mostly from graft donor cells, taken 360 days after TCRalphabeta/CD19-depleted stem cell transplant. This rearrangement joins TRBV15 to TRBJ2-4, with D hard to call. The TCR was taken from a male patient aged 10-17 years who had a stem cell transplant for acute lymphoblastic leukemia, so the T cells may come from the graft donor. Here the CDR3 DNA reads TGTGCCACCAGCAGAGAAGCCCATCTCATAGCCAAAAACATTCAGTACTTC. Residues: CATSREAHLIAKNIQYF.